The clone carrying this T cell receptor beta chain was seen ten or more times. The TCRbeta library incorporated unique molecular identifiers. TCRdb re-derived calls from the PCR reads in MiXCR, one entry per CDR3 protein. The table has more than 150,000 distinct CDR3 sequences, roughly 14% seen once. These data originate in a study of T-cell reconstitution after alpha-beta-depleted transplantation in children. V was trimmed by 6 bases and J by 4 bases, leaving 7 bases between them. The germline gives CDR1 MGHDK, CDR2 SYGVNS. There are 12 residues in the CDR3. This sample comprised PBMCs from the stem cell graft donor, obtained from the stem cell graft. This clonotype was sampled from a human donor who donated a stem cell graft to a child with acute lymphoblastic leukemia. The chain couples TRBV25-1 to TRBJ2-1; D is unclear. In nucleotides, the CDR3 is TGTGCCAGCAGCTCTAAATACAATGAGCAGTTCTTC. It specifies CASSSKYNEQFF.